The rows below give T cell receptor beta chains drawn from one sample of a study of T cell responses to AZD1222 COVID-19 vaccine. Assay used: immunoSEQ multiplex PCR; TCRdb lists only in-frame clones, some missing. Of over 50,000 clones listed, roughly 90% were seen once; the top ten hold approximately 14%. The specimen was peripheral blood, collected 28 days after the second AZD1222 dose. The receptor source for this set is an adult who received the AZD1222 COVID-19 vaccine. Each CDR3 is given with its conserved first and last residue. The D gene is left open where the match is weak. A row's size may be missing; if present it is once, few, many or a size class.

clone_size,cdr3_length,j_call,v_call,d_call,cdr3_aa,cdr3_nt
.,14,TRBJ1-6,TRBV11-3,.,CASSFGQLNSPLHF,TGTGCCAGCAGCTTTGGGCAGCTGAATTCACCCCTCCACTTT
.,14,TRBJ2-7,TRBV4-3,.,CASSPSWNSYEQYF,TGCGCCAGCAGCCCAAGCTGGAACTCCTACGAGCAGTACTTC
.,14,TRBJ1-6,TRBV5-1,.,CASSPTGNNSPLHF,TGCGCCAGCAGCCCGACAGGAAATAATTCACCCCTCCACTTT
once,16,TRBJ2-1,TRBV5-4,TRBD2,CASSPPGTSGPNEQFF,TGTGCCAGCAGCCCCCCCGGGACTAGCGGCCCCAATGAGCAGTTCTTC
.,14,TRBJ2-1,TRBV30,TRBD2,CACVSSGVGSEQFF,TGTGCCTGTGTTAGTAGCGGGGTCGGGAGTGAGCAGTTCTTC
.,13,TRBJ1-2,TRBV6-1,.,CASSEQGNYGYTF,TGTGCCAGCAGTGAACAGGGGAACTATGGCTACACCTTC
.,14,TRBJ1-2,TRBV19,.,CASSIDPRVDGYTF,TGTGCCAGTAGTATAGATCCCAGGGTAGATGGCTACACCTTC
.,14,TRBJ2-2,TRBV14,.,CASRSGAPTGELFF,TGTGCCAGCAGATCAGGGGCGCCGACCGGGGAGCTGTTTTTT
.,17,TRBJ1-3,TRBV7-8,.,CASSLSGTTISGNTIYF,TGTGCCAGCAGCTTAAGTGGGACAACGATCTCTGGAAACACCATATATTTT
.,17,TRBJ1-4,TRBV18,.,CASSPQGPLTTNEKLFF,TGTGCCAGCTCACCACAAGGTCCCTTAACAACTAATGAAAAACTGTTTTTT
.,14,TRBJ2-3,TRBV2,.,CASSEGRGTDTQYF,TGTGCCAGCAGCGAAGGCAGGGGAACAGATACGCAGTATTTT
.,16,TRBJ2-2,TRBV27,.,CASSFNGGGNTGELFF,TGTGCCAGCAGTTTCAATGGGGGAGGGAACACCGGGGAGCTGTTTTTT
.,14,TRBJ1-1,TRBV18,.,CASSREELNTEAFF,TGTGCCAGCTCACGCGAGGAGTTGAACACTGAAGCTTTCTTT
.,14,TRBJ1-1,TRBV10-3,.,CAISESAASTEAFF,TGTGCCATCAGTGAGTCTGCCGCTTCGACTGAAGCTTTCTTT
medium-sized,12,TRBJ2-3,TRBV4-2,.,CASSQVADTQYF,TGTGCCAGCAGCCAAGTTGCAGATACGCAGTATTTT
.,19,TRBJ1-1,TRBV28,TRBD1,CASSFDFGNRGPQMVSVFF,TGTGCCAGCAGTTTCGATTTCGGGAACAGGGGCCCACAAATGGTTTCTGTTTTCTTT
.,15,TRBJ1-3,TRBV6-5,.,CASSYLGEGGNTIYF,TGTGCCAGCAGTTACCTCGGGGAGGGTGGAAACACCATATATTTT
.,13,TRBJ1-2,TRBV6-1,.,CASSEGAAYGYTF,TGTGCCAGCAGTGAAGGAGCAGCCTATGGCTACACCTTC
.,15,TRBJ2-7,TRBV19,.,CASSSIATDRGEQYF,TGTGCCAGTAGTAGTATAGCGACGGATCGCGGCGAGCAGTACTTC
.,15,TRBJ2-7,TRBV15,.,CATRDATGSSYEQYF,TGTGCCACCAGGGACGCGACAGGCAGCTCCTACGAGCAGTACTTC
once,16,TRBJ1-1,TRBV27,TRBD1,CASRPGQGRDYTEAFF,TGTGCCAGCCGACCGGGACAGGGGAGGGATTACACTGAAGCTTTCTTT
.,16,TRBJ2-4,TRBV5-6,.,CASSLAGDGAKNIQYF,TGTGCCAGCAGCTTGGCCGGGGATGGGGCCAAAAACATTCAGTACTTC
.,11,TRBJ1-1,TRBV30,.,CTWGGYTEAFF,TGTACCTGGGGGGGGTATACTGAAGCTTTCTTT
.,13,TRBJ1-5,TRBV11-2,.,CASSFRDNQPQHF,TGTGCCAGCAGCTTCAGGGACAATCAGCCCCAGCATTTT
.,14,TRBJ2-3,TRBV5-4,.,CASSLEYREDTQYF,TGTGCCAGCAGCTTGGAATACAGGGAAGATACGCAGTATTTT
.,13,TRBJ2-1,TRBV5-1,TRBD2,CASRMWEGNEQFF,TGCGCCAGCAGAATGTGGGAGGGCAATGAGCAGTTCTTC
.,13,TRBJ1-1,TRBV11-3,.,CASSLGENTEAFF,TGTGCCAGCAGCTTGGGGGAGAACACTGAAGCTTTCTTT
once,11,TRBJ2-7,TRBV6-6,.,CASRRQGEQYF,TGTGCCAGTCGGAGGCAAGGCGAGCAGTACTTC
.,15,TRBJ1-1,TRBV7-2,.,CASSLGLRGNTEAFF,TGTGCCAGCAGCTTAGGATTAAGGGGGAACACTGAAGCTTTCTTT
.,12,TRBJ1-5,TRBV12-3/TRBV12-4,.,CASNTGSQPQHF,TGTGCCAGCAACACAGGGAGTCAGCCCCAGCATTTT
once,14,TRBJ1-2,TRBV27,TRBD1,CASSGYRGSYGYTF,TGTGCCAGCAGTGGTTACAGGGGCAGCTATGGCTACACCTTC
.,14,TRBJ1-4,TRBV5-6,TRBD1,CASRGQGRGEKLFF,TGTGCCAGCAGGGGACAGGGGCGGGGTGAAAAACTGTTTTTT
.,16,TRBJ2-3,TRBV11-1,TRBD2,CASRRGTSGTADTQYF,TGTGCCAGCAGACGTGGGACTAGCGGGACTGCAGATACGCAGTATTTT
.,16,TRBJ1-1,TRBV5-6,TRBD1,CASSPGTGDANTEAFF,TGTGCCAGCAGCCCCGGGACAGGGGACGCGAACACTGAAGCTTTCTTT
.,16,TRBJ1-4,TRBV5-5,.,CASSLGQVSTNEKLFF,TGTGCCAGCAGCTTGGGACAGGTGTCAACTAATGAAAAACTGTTTTTT
.,14,TRBJ2-3,TRBV11-2,.,CASSFIISTDTQYF,TGTGCCAGCAGCTTCATTATTAGCACAGATACGCAGTATTTT
.,14,TRBJ2-7,TRBV5-1,TRBD2,CASTKGGSGNEQYF,TGCGCCAGCACCAAGGGCGGGAGTGGGAACGAGCAGTACTTC
.,11,TRBJ2-2,TRBV30,.,CALGGTGELFF,TGTGCCTTGGGGGGCACCGGGGAGCTGTTTTTT
.,19,TRBJ2-5,TRBV18,TRBD1,CASSPPRGPGGTGQETQYF,TGTGCCAGCTCACCACCGAGGGGACCGGGCGGGACAGGGCAAGAGACCCAGTACTTC
.,18,TRBJ2-1,TRBV4-1,.,CASSQRDTGGVGDNEQFF,TGCGCCAGCAGCCAACGGGACACCGGAGGGGTGGGGGACAATGAGCAGTTCTTC
once,14,TRBJ1-1,TRBV24-1,.,CATSGDSLNTEAFF,TGTGCCACCAGTGGAGACAGTTTGAACACTGAAGCTTTCTTT
.,17,TRBJ2-1,TRBV27,TRBD2,CASSRRTSGTTYNEQFF,TGTGCCAGCAGTCGACGGACTAGCGGAACTACCTACAATGAGCAGTTCTTC
.,11,TRBJ1-2,TRBV6-5,.,CASGPGHGYTF,TGTGCCAGCGGCCCTGGTCATGGCTACACCTTC